A selection of T cell receptor beta chains follows, all from one sample in a study of blood T cell repertoires in COVID-19. The data were produced by immunoSEQ multiplex PCR, yet TCRdb's version contains in-frame clones alone and is incomplete. Of hundreds of thousands of clones listed, nearly 90% are singletons. Input material: peripheral blood. Receptors originate from a woman younger than 35 who had recovered from COVID-19. CDR3s include the opening cysteine and the closing phenylalanine or tryptophan. The order of the fields is V gene, D gene, J gene, CDR3 protein. A D gene is named only where the DNA matches it firmly.

TRBV5-5	TRBD2	TRBJ2-3	CASSLGTSGRAGADTQYF
TRBV7-2	-	TRBJ1-5	CASSLVQGFNQPQHF
TRBV7-9	-	TRBJ1-3	CASSFIRGGRDTIYF
TRBV10-3	TRBD2	TRBJ2-7	CAISESISGSNEQYF
TRBV4-1	TRBD1	TRBJ1-2	CASSNLGTASYGYTF
TRBV7-3	TRBD1	TRBJ1-2	CASSLMPGQGGGYTF
TRBV5-1	TRBD2	TRBJ2-1	CASSLTLAGDRNEQFF
TRBV6-6	-	TRBJ1-4	CASNRRGGGQEKLFF
TRBV14	-	TRBJ1-2	CASSQDGRRGYTF
TRBV7-9	TRBD2	TRBJ2-3	CASSFTRSGSADTQYF
TRBV9	-	TRBJ1-1	CASSVGAGKARYTEAFF
TRBV15	-	TRBJ2-1	CATGKRIREQFF
TRBV19	-	TRBJ2-6	CASSMAPYPHNVLTF
TRBV4-3	-	TRBJ2-3	CASSQDTADTQYF
TRBV28	TRBD1	TRBJ1-2	CASRPGQAKYGYTF
TRBV6-5	-	TRBJ2-7	CASSTDITDEQYF
TRBV7-9	-	TRBJ2-5	CASSLASGKETQYF
TRBV6-6	TRBD1	TRBJ1-3	CASSSRGRGNTIYF